This T cell receptor (beta chain) was sequenced during a study of cytomegalovirus exposure and HLA in healthy donors. Turning to the study itself: A data release that came early held tens of millions of unique TCRs from HLA-typed donors.

The CDR3 extends over 15 amino acids. Germline CDR1 reads SGHTA; CDR2 reads FQGNSA. The V and J ends lost 3 bases and 1 base, in that order; junction bases with no gene match: 4. As for this clone: Its antigen is unidentified.

Study-level results: There were under 200 TCR beta chains listed as cytomegalovirus-associated. In an earlier analysis, about 90% or about 30%: the productive usage of most TCR beta V segments.

PCR used 60 Vbeta primers and 13 Jbeta primers. Original analysis: Unique TCR beta chains totaled around 86 million in a later count, with about 11 million of them shared. The assay was immunoSEQ multiplex PCR, and TCRdb's table has in-frame clones only and misses some. V and J calls plus clone size are reproduced from that table; the DNA served to infer D and trimming. The sample includes about 94,000 clones, roughly 80% seen only once; the top ten take roughly 6.9%. The chain carries TRBV7-2 and TRBJ1-1; TRBD1 matches 8 bases. The TCR sequence derives from a man in his forties in good health and CMV-seropositive. Material: PBMCs. CDR3 bases: TGTGCCAGCAGCTTGTTCACAGGGGGGAACACTGAAGCTTTCTTT. Translation gives CASSLFTGGNTEAFF.